What follows describes a single TCR beta chain. What this receptor recognizes is not known. No base quality information exists; no much larger clone differs at one position. What the time point label conveys for this sample: less than 30 months on ibrutinib. For TCR beta library preparation, approximately 2 micrograms of genomic DNA were extracted from the cryopreserved PBMCs. Longitudinal blood samples from CLL patients on ibrutinib monotherapy underwent high-throughput TCR beta sequencing. Patients were enrolled in a phase 2 open-label single-center ibrutinib monotherapy trial. This sample is drawn from a study of cytotoxic CD8 clonotypes in ibrutinib-treated CLL (dated by TCRdb to the early 2020s). About the full investigation: The cohort was composed of some ten relapsed/refractory and roughly 16 treatment-naive patients; IGHV unmutated status was identified in 17 patients. Partial responses were observed in about 24 patients and complete responses in 2; after a median follow-up of around 68 months, remission was maintained in 15 or so patients and progression was observed in roughly twelve. Response samples were taken after a median of 12 months on treatment, ranging from about 6 to 36 months. On average, each sample had roughly 260,000 productive templates and about 89,000 productive rearrangements. Of the 80 to 95 participants in the trial, roughly 25 had longitudinal samples available. Cryopreserved peripheral blood mononuclear cells were obtained before treatment, at response, and at either sustained remission or disease progression. Every remission and progressive disease sample was obtained while ibrutinib was still being received by the patients. What the authors observed across the whole study: Baseline clonality was found to be higher than that of age-matched healthy donors and was strongly correlated with circulating CD8+ T-cell counts. At ibrutinib response clonality went up, during sustained remission it held steady, and at progression it dropped back toward baseline. Public clonotypes were rare and either shrank or stayed stable during treatment, and the rise in clonality at ibrutinib response reflected expansion of private clonotypes. Sustained-remission and progressing patients did not have matched sampling times, and lymph node repertoires were not examined.

Reading the germline V gene (reference sequence) gives CDR1 SGHKS and CDR2 YYEKEE. From its cysteine to its phenylalanine, the CDR3 spans 15 amino acids. Only CDR3 DNA remains: 45 bases, in frame from the first base. Trimming at the junction amounts to 4 bases on V and 6 bases on J, and the germline ends lie 19 bases apart. The goal of deep resolution MiSeq sequencing was a depth between 1 in 1 million and 1 in 200,000 T cells, and coverage averaged 10x per clonotype. TCR beta libraries were generated with the immunoSEQ hsTCRB Kit. The authors processed their data as follows. ImmunoSEQ Data Assistant and ImmunoSEQ Analyzer were used for data analysis, and V, D and J genes were assigned according to IMGT definitions. Clonality, which ranges from 0 to 1, was calculated as one minus the normalized Shannon entropy of productive rearrangement frequencies. Only overrepresented clonotypes making up at least 0.05% of the repertoire of each patient were included in the public clonotype analysis. More than ten repertoires from age-matched healthy donors, obtained from immuneACCESS, served as clonality controls. What TCRdb holds here is the immuneACCESS table cut down to in-frame rearrangements. Part of the clones is not present; checked against another copy, under half of the missing clones reflect an unresolved V gene, and the others are unexplained. The D gene and trimming were derived from the DNA, and the V and J assignments and clone size from that table. Here the sample has approximately 90,000 clones; 75% to 80% occur a single time. The top ten hold about 22% of the sample.

This specimen was PBMCs, taken after 24 months of ibrutinib treatment. The sequence was collected from a human donor with chronic lymphocytic leukemia. The rearranged segments are TRBV5-5 and TRBJ1-1, with the D gene uncertain. The CDR3 is CASSRTQNPKSEAFF. The DNA sequence is given as TGTGCCAGCAGCAGAACGCAGAACCCGAAGTCTGAAGCTTTCTTT.